A single sample is the source of the 30 T cell receptor beta chains below, sequenced in a study of regulatory T cells in long-lasting Graves disease. Time point of the sample: persistent/refractory GD, antithyroid drugs over 5 years with positive TRAb. Researchers made the TCR library from RNA that was extracted from PBMCs. Combining iRepertoire HTBI primers with Arm-PCR of CDR3 regions, the authors built TCR beta libraries. Via MiXCR, TCRdb re-called the multiplex PCR reads, giving one row per CDR3 protein. The table lists a few hundred thousand distinct CDR3 sequences, about 22% of them singletons. The sample consisted of peripheral blood mononuclear cells (PBMCs), taken when the disease was refractory, from a patient treated with antithyroid drugs. These receptors originate from a female donor with Graves disease.

In this sample, this clonotype turned up a few times. This rearrangement joins TRBV12-3 or TRBV12-4 to TRBJ1-2; 9 bases match TRBD1. V shed 1 base, J shed 9 bases, and the junction held 15 bases outside the gene matches. CDR3 length equals 17 residues. Written as DNA, the CDR3 is TGTGCCAGCAGTTTAGAGGCAGGGGCGGGACAGGGTTATAGCTACACCTTC. This encodes CASSLEAGAGQGYSYTF.

DNA for the CDR3: TGTGCCTGGAGTGTAGGATTTGGGACTGGCGGCTACACCTTC. Translation: CAWSVGFGTGGYTF. The chain uses TRBV30 and TRBJ1-2, with TRBD1 as a possible D gene (5 bases). Germline V gene data show CDR1 as GTSNPN and CDR2 as SVGIG (reference sequence). This CDR3 has 14 residues. V was trimmed by 0 bases and J by 8 bases, leaving 16 bases between them. The entire variable domain, with the rest obtained from reference TRBV30 and TRBJ1-2, is as follows: SQTIHQWPATLVQPVGSPLSLECTVEGTSNPNLYWYRQAAGRGLQLLFYSVGIGQISSEVPQNLSASRPQDRQFILSSKKLLLSDSGFYLCAWSVGFGTGGYTFGSGTRLTVV.

This clonotype was detected only a few times. The genes are TRBV6-2 or TRBV6-3 and TRBJ2-4; D may correspond to TRBD1 or TRBD2 (5 bases each). Trimming cost V 6 bases and J 1 base, with 16 bases left between them. CDR1 and CDR2 (germline): MNHEY, SVGEGT. CDR3 length: 16 residues. The CDR3 spells CASSPGPTRAKNIQYF. The CDR3 region has the DNA TGTGCCAGCAGCCCGGGGCCGACAAGGGCCAAAAACATTCAGTACTTC.

This clonotype has just a few counts. CDR3 protein: CASRLQGASEQYF. CDR3 sequence (DNA): TGTGCCAGCAGGCTACAGGGGGCTAGCGAGCAGTACTTC. The chain links TRBV6-1 to TRBJ2-7, with 9 bases lining up with TRBD1. Looked up from germline, CDR1 is MNHNS and CDR2 is SASEGT. The CDR3 runs 13 residues. V lost 6 bases, J lost 6 bases, and 6 bases stayed unmatched.

In its sample, this clonotype was seen many times. V gene TRBV20-1 combines with J gene TRBJ2-5; D remains unclear. This CDR3 is 13 amino acids long. The V gene's germline CDR1 is DFQATT and CDR2 SNEGSKA (reference sequence). Deletions cut 3 bases from V and 2 bases from J, with 10 bases between. CDR3 nucleotide sequence: TGCAGTGCTAGTATCAGCCAACAAGAGACCCAGTACTTC. The encoded protein is CSASISQQETQYF.

This chain joins TRBV20-1 and TRBJ1-2, with 7 nucleotides matching TRBD1. Germline values: CDR1 DFQATT, CDR2 SNEGSKA (reference sequence). The CDR3 is 12 amino acids. With 5 bases clipped from V and 6 bases from J, the junction kept 6 bases outside the gene matches. The DNA of the CDR3 is TGCAGTGCTGGTACAGGGGTCGATGGCTACACCTTC. It translates to CSAGTGVDGYTF.

In this sample, this clonotype turned up a few times. The chain is built from TRBV19 and TRBJ2-5; TRBD2 matches 14 bases. The CDR3 covers 15 residues. Trimming removed 5 bases from V and 5 bases from J; junction bases left unmatched: 4. Germline lookup yields CDR1 LNHDA and CDR2 SQIVND (reference sequence). The CDR3 loop is CASSVGTSGSETQYF. The CDR3 DNA is TGTGCCAGTAGTGTCGGGACTAGCGGGAGTGAGACCCAGTACTTC.

The chain is built from TRBV4-3 and TRBJ1-2; D may be TRBD1 (6 bases). CDR1 is LGHNA, CDR2 YSLEER, per germline. V was shortened by 0 bases and J by 2 bases, with 7 bases between the two germline ends. CDR3 length: 14 amino acids. The CDR3 coding sequence is TGCGCCAGCAGCCAAGAGCAGGGGAACTATGGCTACACCTTC. Translated: CASSQEQGNYGYTF.

This clonotype has a count of ten or more. DNA for the CDR3: TGTGCCAGCAGTTTCAACAAGAACACTGAAGCTTTCTTT. Its protein product is CASSFNKNTEAFF. V gene TRBV28 combines with J gene TRBJ1-1; no clear D. This CDR3 is 13 amino acids long. Trimming took 3 bases from V and 1 from J, leaving 6 bases between them. Germline-derived CDR1 and CDR2 are MDHEN and SYDVKM.

CDR3 sequence: CASSTLRGQGRSEAFF. DNA of the CDR3: TGTGCCAGTAGTACCTTAAGAGGCCAGGGGAGATCTGAAGCTTTCTTT. The chain recombines TRBV19 with TRBJ1-1; a possible D gene is TRBD1 (6 bases). The CDR3 is made up of 16 amino acids. Trimming removed 4 bases at V and 6 bases at J, with 21 bases between. Germline loops: CDR1 LNHDA, CDR2 SQIVND (reference sequence).

The chain recombines TRBV6-5 with TRBJ2-5; 9 nucleotides match TRBD1. Germline CDR1 and CDR2: MNHEY and SVGAGI. CDR3 length equals 14 residues. Germline trimming cut 3 bases from V and 8 bases from J; bases unmatched to any gene: 7. Written as DNA, the CDR3 is TGTGCCAGCAGTTATCCGGGACAGGGCAATACCCAGTACTTC. Its protein is CASSYPGQGNTQYF.

This clonotype was observed many times. The chain couples TRBV12-5 to TRBJ1-1; D is perhaps TRBD1 (6 bases). The CDR3 totals 14 residues. Trimming removed 6 bases at V and 6 bases at J, with 17 bases between. CDR1 and CDR2 from the germline V gene are LGHNT and FRNRAP. The CDR3 loop is CASGPGTGRSEAFF. The CDR3, as DNA: TGTGCTAGTGGGCCTGGAACAGGGAGGTCTGAAGCTTTCTTT.

This clonotype was recorded at least ten times. The chain employs TRBV28 and TRBJ2-5; D unclear. V dropped 4 bases and J dropped 7 bases, with 10 bases sitting between them. CDR3 size: 12 residues. Germline V lookup: CDR1 MDHEN, CDR2 SYDVKM. The CDR3 nucleotides read TGTGCCAGCAGTTCGGCCGTTCTGACCCAGTACTTC. Protein product: CASSSAVLTQYF.

The J gene is TRBJ2-7, the V gene TRBV2; the D gene is possibly TRBD2 (6 bases). Germline V gene lookup returns CDR1 SNHLY and CDR2 FYNNEI. Trimming left V 8 bases short and J 5 bases short, with 22 bases between. This CDR3 comprises 15 residues. The CDR3 DNA is TGTGCCAGCCCCTCCGGAGGGGAAGAAGTCCACGAGCAGTACTTC. This codes for CASPSGGEEVHEQYF.

This clonotype was observed many times. CDR3 protein: CASSLMGATEAFF. DNA for the CDR3: TGTGCCAGCAGTTTAATGGGGGCCACTGAAGCTTTCTTT. The chain is built from TRBV28 and TRBJ1-1, with D tentatively TRBD1 (6 bases). Germline V gives CDR1 MDHEN, CDR2 SYDVKM. The CDR3 has 13 residues. The V and J ends lost 2 bases and 4 bases respectively, with 8 bases between them.

This clonotype was detected ten times or more. The chain has TRBV11-2 and TRBJ2-5; 9 bases are a match to TRBD2. Germline CDR1 reads SGHAT; CDR2 reads FQNNGV. The CDR3 length is 16 residues. The V segment lost 5 bases and the J segment 2 bases; nucleotides outside the gene matches: 9. The CDR3 DNA is TGTGCCAGCAGCCAACGACTAGCGGAGGTACAAGAGACCCAGTACTTC. Translating gives CASSQRLAEVQETQYF.

There are a few counts of this clonotype. A clone one base away is much larger, so this may be a read error. J is TRBJ1-4 and V is TRBV20-1; weak D call: TRBD1 (6 bases). V dropped 5 bases and J dropped 5 bases, with 12 bases sitting between them. Germline V gene data show CDR1 as DFQATT and CDR2 as SNEGSKA (reference sequence). The CDR3 consists of 13 residues. CDR3 nucleotide sequence: TGCAGTGCTGGGGGCAGCTCGAATGAAAAACTGTTTTTT. Amino acid sequence: CSAGGSSNEKLFF.

This clonotype has a handful of counts. The rearrangement joins TRBV20-1 to TRBJ1-2; 9 bases are shared with TRBD1. The CDR3 is 14 residues long. V was pared by 5 bases and J by 4 bases, with 8 bases of the junction left unmatched. CDR1 and CDR2 from the germline V gene are DFQATT and SNEGSKA (reference sequence). In DNA, the CDR3 is TGCAGTGCTTTGACCGGGACAGGGTCCTATGGCTACACCTTC. Translated: CSALTGTGSYGYTF.

V usage is TRBV20-1 and J usage is TRBJ2-2; TRBD2 agrees at 12 bases. Germline CDR1 DFQATT, CDR2 SNEGSKA (reference sequence). V gave up 2 bases and J gave up 6 bases; unmatched junction bases: 10. The CDR3 is 17 amino acids. The CDR3 DNA sequence: TGCAGTGCTAGACAAGGACTAGCGGGATGGAGAGCCGGGGAGCTGTTTTTT. Its protein is CSARQGLAGWRAGELFF.

This chain connects TRBV5-4 to TRBJ1-2, with D unclear. The ends were cut back, 1 base at V and 4 bases at J, with 11 bases in the middle. This CDR3 is built from 14 residues. Looked up from germline, CDR1 is SGHNT and CDR2 is YYREEE (reference sequence). CDR3 coding DNA: TGTGCCAGCAGCTTGACGGGCGGGTTCTATGGCTACACCTTC. This gives the protein CASSLTGGFYGYTF.

This clonotype came up many times. V usage is TRBV28 and J usage is TRBJ2-7; maybe TRBD2 (5 bases). Per the germline V gene, CDR1 is MDHEN and CDR2 is SYDVKM. The germline V and J ends were trimmed by 5 bases and 3 bases, with 11 bases remaining between them. CDR3 length equals 13 residues. CDR3 sequence: CASSVRGVYEQYF. In DNA, the CDR3 is TGTGCCAGCAGTGTTCGGGGAGTCTACGAGCAGTACTTC.

V is TRBV5-5 and J is TRBJ1-2; 11 bases are a match to TRBD1. Germline-derived CDR1 and CDR2 are SGHKS and YYEKEE (reference sequence). This CDR3 is built from 14 residues. J gave up 4 bases and V 4 bases, and 3 bases lay outside the gene matches. The CDR3 protein is CASSTGTGGYGYTF. The CDR3 region has the DNA TGTGCCAGCAGCACCGGGACAGGGGGCTATGGCTACACCTTC.

This clonotype was detected only a few times. The V and J genes are TRBV20-1 and TRBJ2-5; D is undetermined. The V end lost 0 bases, the J end lost 2 bases, and 7 bases lay between the germline ends. This CDR3 is built from 13 residues. Germline CDR1 is DFQATT and CDR2 is SNEGSKA (reference sequence). CDR3 coding DNA: TGCAGTGCTAGAGAGAACTATCAAGAGACCCAGTACTTC. This sequence encodes CSARENYQETQYF.

This chain uses TRBV7-8 with TRBJ2-1; 8 bases line up with TRBD2. The CDR3 length is 17 residues. Germline lookup yields CDR1 SGHVS and CDR2 FQNEAQ. V lost 0 bases and J lost 0; bases outside the gene matches: 4. The CDR3 bases are TGTGCCAGCAGCTTAGCGAGAGCGGGAGACTCCTACAATGAGCAGTTCTTC. Its protein is CASSLARAGDSYNEQFF.

The table lists this clonotype with a count of one. V gene TRBV11-2 combines with J gene TRBJ1-3; no definite D call. Germline CDR1 SGHAT, CDR2 FQNNGV. Trimming took off 5 bases at V and 4 bases at J, with 12 bases between the two ends. This CDR3 has 14 amino acids. The chain's CDR3 is CASSLIGLGNTIYF. Here the CDR3 DNA reads TGTGCCAGCAGCCTTATCGGACTGGGAAACACCATATATTTT.

This clonotype showed up many times. J is TRBJ1-1 and V is TRBV19; D is undetermined. Germline V gene lookup returns CDR1 LNHDA and CDR2 SQIVND (reference sequence). V lost 9 bases to trimming and J lost 4 bases, with 18 bases between them. The CDR3 is 14 residues long. The DNA for the CDR3 is TGTGCCAGCCGGAGCAGGATGGTTGGCACTGAAGCTTTCTTT. Its protein product is CASRSRMVGTEAFF.

This clonotype has at least ten counts. The J gene is TRBJ1-4, the V gene TRBV24-1; no clear D. The length of the CDR3 is 13 residues. Germline assignment: CDR1 KGHDR and CDR2 SFDVKD. The V and J ends lost 1 base and 7 bases respectively, with 6 bases between them. The CDR3: CATSDLGGEKLFF. In DNA form, the CDR3 reads TGTGCCACCAGTGATTTAGGCGGTGAAAAACTGTTTTTT.

Turning to this clonotype: A much larger clone sits a single nucleotide away, making a read error possible. V usage is TRBV12-3 or TRBV12-4 and J usage is TRBJ1-1; 8 nucleotides match TRBD1. This CDR3 contains 16 residues. This CDR3 reads CVSSPRTGYMNTEAFF. CDR3 nucleotide sequence: TGTGTCAGCAGTCCGAGGACAGGGTACATGAACACTGAAGCTTTCTTT.

This clonotype was seen ten or more times. The chain recombines TRBV12-3 or TRBV12-4 with TRBJ2-5; TRBD1 is a possible D gene (6 bases). The CDR3 length is 13 residues. V dropped 6 bases and J dropped 2 bases, with 10 bases sitting between them. CDR3 residues: CASSSDSQETQYF. For the CDR3, the DNA is TGTGCCAGCAGCTCGGACAGTCAAGAGACCCAGTACTTC.

The J gene is TRBJ1-4, the V gene TRBV20-1; possible D gene TRBD1, 5 bases. Trimming removed 6 bases from V and 5 bases from J, with 16 bases in between. Germline values: CDR1 DFQATT, CDR2 SNEGSKA (reference sequence). The CDR3 totals 14 residues. The CDR3 nucleotides read TGCAGTGCCGTTATGGGGACGAGGAATGAAAAACTGTTTTTT. It codes for CSAVMGTRNEKLFF.